The rows below give T cell receptor beta chains drawn from one sample of a study of T cells after yellow fever vaccination. TCRdb re-derived calls from the 5' RACE reads in MiXCR, one entry per CDR3 protein. This table holds about 85,000 distinct CDR3 sequences, roughly 15% found once. The starting material was CD8+ T cells not binding an NS4B(214-222) dextramer, sorted from PBMCs, obtained roughly 20 days after the first yellow fever vaccination. Source of these receptors: a man aged 18 to 30 who received the YFV17D yellow fever vaccine. CDR3s include the opening cysteine and the closing phenylalanine or tryptophan. The order of the fields is D gene, J gene, clone size, V gene, CDR3 DNA, CDR3 protein. A D gene is named only where the DNA matches it firmly. For some rows the clone size is stated as once, few or many, or as a class when expanded; others skip it.

d_gene: TRBD1
j_gene: TRBJ1-1
abundance: few
v_gene: TRBV29-1
CDR3nt: TGCAGCGTTGAAGAACAGGGGGCCGGCACTGAAGCTTTCTTT
CDR3aa: CSVEEQGAGTEAFF

d_gene: TRBD1
j_gene: TRBJ1-6
abundance: -
v_gene: TRBV4-2
CDR3nt: TGTGCCAGCAGCCAAGACAGGGGGCATTCACCCCTCCACTTT
CDR3aa: CASSQDRGHSPLHF

d_gene: -
j_gene: TRBJ2-5
abundance: -
v_gene: TRBV4-1
CDR3nt: TGCGCCAGCAGCTCCCTGGGGATGCAAGAGACCCAGTACTTC
CDR3aa: CASSSLGMQETQYF

d_gene: -
j_gene: TRBJ2-3
abundance: many
v_gene: TRBV6-4
CDR3nt: TGTGCCAGCAGTGACACGTCGGGGAGCGCCACAGATACGCAGTATTTT
CDR3aa: CASSDTSGSATDTQYF

d_gene: -
j_gene: TRBJ1-1
abundance: -
v_gene: TRBV5-1
CDR3nt: TGCGCCAGCAGCTTCGTTCGGACGGGACAAGGCGAAGCTTTCTTT
CDR3aa: CASSFVRTGQGEAFF

d_gene: -
j_gene: TRBJ1-5
abundance: -
v_gene: TRBV6-2/TRBV6-3
CDR3nt: TGTGCCAGCAACGACGCCTTCAGCAATCAGCCCCAGCATTTT
CDR3aa: CASNDAFSNQPQHF

d_gene: -
j_gene: TRBJ2-5
abundance: few
v_gene: TRBV5-1
CDR3nt: TGCGCCAGCAGCTTGTTCGAGACGTACAGCTCGGGAGAGACCCAGTACTTC
CDR3aa: CASSLFETYSSGETQYF

d_gene: -
j_gene: TRBJ2-1
abundance: few
v_gene: TRBV9
CDR3nt: TGTGCCAGCAGCGTTTACCCCCAGGTAAACAATGAGCAGTTCTTC
CDR3aa: CASSVYPQVNNEQFF

d_gene: -
j_gene: TRBJ1-1
abundance: -
v_gene: TRBV4-3
CDR3nt: TGCGCCAGCAGCCAAGATCTTCTGGGGGGAGTGGGGAACACTGAAGCTTTCTTT
CDR3aa: CASSQDLLGGVGNTEAFF

d_gene: -
j_gene: TRBJ2-7
abundance: few
v_gene: TRBV7-2
CDR3nt: TGTGCCAGCAGCTTAGGAGCCGGGTACGAGCAGTACTTC
CDR3aa: CASSLGAGYEQYF

d_gene: -
j_gene: TRBJ2-5
abundance: few
v_gene: TRBV4-3
CDR3nt: TGCGCCAGCAGCCAAGGAGGATTGGAGACCCAGTACTTC
CDR3aa: CASSQGGLETQYF

d_gene: -
j_gene: TRBJ2-2
abundance: -
v_gene: TRBV20-1
CDR3nt: TGCAGTGCTACCCACACCGGGGAGCTGTTTTTT
CDR3aa: CSATHTGELFF

d_gene: -
j_gene: TRBJ2-5
abundance: -
v_gene: TRBV6-2/TRBV6-3
CDR3nt: TGTGCCAGCAAAGAAGACAGGCCCGGGGAGACCCAGTACTTC
CDR3aa: CASKEDRPGETQYF

d_gene: -
j_gene: TRBJ2-7
abundance: -
v_gene: TRBV28
CDR3nt: TGTGCCAGCAGTTTAACCGGTTTGGTGGACCAGCAGTACTTC
CDR3aa: CASSLTGLVDQQYF

d_gene: TRBD1
j_gene: TRBJ1-1
abundance: few
v_gene: TRBV29-1
CDR3nt: TGCAGCACCCACGGACAGGGGAACACTGAAGCTTTCTTT
CDR3aa: CSTHGQGNTEAFF

d_gene: -
j_gene: TRBJ1-6
abundance: -
v_gene: TRBV4-3
CDR3nt: TGCGCCAGCAGCCAAGTTGGCCAGCTCAATTCACCCCTCCACTTT
CDR3aa: CASSQVGQLNSPLHF

d_gene: TRBD2
j_gene: TRBJ2-1
abundance: -
v_gene: TRBV15
CDR3nt: TGTGCCACCAGCGTACGGACGGGGGGGCCCATCAATGAGCAGTTCTTC
CDR3aa: CATSVRTGGPINEQFF

d_gene: -
j_gene: TRBJ2-5
abundance: -
v_gene: TRBV6-5
CDR3nt: TGTGCCAGCAGTTACCTGGGACGGTCCCAAGAGACCCAGTACTTC
CDR3aa: CASSYLGRSQETQYF

d_gene: -
j_gene: TRBJ1-1
abundance: few
v_gene: TRBV4-1
CDR3nt: TGCGCCAGCAGCCCCATTTGGGTCTCGAACACTGAAGCTTTCTTT
CDR3aa: CASSPIWVSNTEAFF

d_gene: TRBD1
j_gene: TRBJ2-5
abundance: -
v_gene: TRBV7-9
CDR3nt: TGTGCCAGCAGCTTTATGCCGGGACAGGAGCAAGAGACCCAGTACTTC
CDR3aa: CASSFMPGQEQETQYF

d_gene: TRBD2
j_gene: TRBJ2-3
abundance: few
v_gene: TRBV27
CDR3nt: TGTGCCAGCAGTGGCCTTAGGCGAGCGGGGGGCACAGATACGCAGTATTTT
CDR3aa: CASSGLRRAGGTDTQYF

d_gene: -
j_gene: TRBJ1-4
abundance: -
v_gene: TRBV7-9
CDR3nt: TGTGCCAGCAGCAGTAGTGAGGCAGGATTGGATGAAAAACTGTTTTTT
CDR3aa: CASSSSEAGLDEKLFF